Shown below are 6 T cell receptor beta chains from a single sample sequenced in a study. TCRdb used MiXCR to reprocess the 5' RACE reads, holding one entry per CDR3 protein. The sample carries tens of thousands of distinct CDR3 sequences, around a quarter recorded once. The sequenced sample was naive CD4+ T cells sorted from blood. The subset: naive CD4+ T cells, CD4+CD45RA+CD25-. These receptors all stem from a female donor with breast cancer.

CDR3 sequence reads: CSVGGSYSNQPQHF. The CDR3 coding sequence is TGCAGCGTTGGGGGTTCTTATAGCAATCAGCCCCAGCATTTT. The chain joins TRBV29-1 to TRBJ1-5; no clear D. V was trimmed by 4 bases and J by 0 bases, leaving 10 bases between them. CDR1 is SQVTM and CDR2 is ANQGSEA in the germline V gene. The CDR3 totals 14 residues.

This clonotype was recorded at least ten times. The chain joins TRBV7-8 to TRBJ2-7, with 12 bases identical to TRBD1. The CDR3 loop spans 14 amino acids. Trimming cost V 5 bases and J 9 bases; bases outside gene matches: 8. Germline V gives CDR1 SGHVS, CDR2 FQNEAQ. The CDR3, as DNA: TGTGCCAGCAGCCCTCCGGGACAGGGGGCTGTGCAGTACTTC. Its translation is CASSPPGQGAVQYF.

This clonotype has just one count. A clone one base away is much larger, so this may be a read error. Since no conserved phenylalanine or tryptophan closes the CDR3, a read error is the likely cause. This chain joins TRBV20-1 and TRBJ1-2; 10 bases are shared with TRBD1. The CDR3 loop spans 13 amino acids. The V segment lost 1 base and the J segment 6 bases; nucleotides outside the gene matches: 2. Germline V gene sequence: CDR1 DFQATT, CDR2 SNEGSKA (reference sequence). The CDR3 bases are TGCAGTGCTAGAGGACAGGGGGCGCATGGCTACACCCTC. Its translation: CSARGQGAHGYTL.

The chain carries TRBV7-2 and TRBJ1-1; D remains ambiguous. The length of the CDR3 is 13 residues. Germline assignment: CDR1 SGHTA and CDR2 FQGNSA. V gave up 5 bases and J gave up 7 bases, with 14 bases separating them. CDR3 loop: CASSPSLKGEAFF. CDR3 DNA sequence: TGTGCCAGCAGCCCGTCACTGAAGGGTGAAGCTTTCTTT.

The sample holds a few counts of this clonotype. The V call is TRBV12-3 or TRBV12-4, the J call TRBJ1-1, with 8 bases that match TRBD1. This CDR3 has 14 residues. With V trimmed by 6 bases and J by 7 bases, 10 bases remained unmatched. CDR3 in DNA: TGTGCCAGCAGCCCGGGACAGGTTAAGGGTGAAGCTTTCTTT. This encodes CASSPGQVKGEAFF.

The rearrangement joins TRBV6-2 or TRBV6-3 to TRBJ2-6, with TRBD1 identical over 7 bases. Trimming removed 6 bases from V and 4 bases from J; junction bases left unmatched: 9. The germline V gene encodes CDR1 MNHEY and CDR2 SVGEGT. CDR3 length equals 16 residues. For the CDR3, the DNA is TGTGCCAGCAGCCCCTATACAGGGGTCGGGGCCAACGTCCTGACTTTC. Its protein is CASSPYTGVGANVLTF.